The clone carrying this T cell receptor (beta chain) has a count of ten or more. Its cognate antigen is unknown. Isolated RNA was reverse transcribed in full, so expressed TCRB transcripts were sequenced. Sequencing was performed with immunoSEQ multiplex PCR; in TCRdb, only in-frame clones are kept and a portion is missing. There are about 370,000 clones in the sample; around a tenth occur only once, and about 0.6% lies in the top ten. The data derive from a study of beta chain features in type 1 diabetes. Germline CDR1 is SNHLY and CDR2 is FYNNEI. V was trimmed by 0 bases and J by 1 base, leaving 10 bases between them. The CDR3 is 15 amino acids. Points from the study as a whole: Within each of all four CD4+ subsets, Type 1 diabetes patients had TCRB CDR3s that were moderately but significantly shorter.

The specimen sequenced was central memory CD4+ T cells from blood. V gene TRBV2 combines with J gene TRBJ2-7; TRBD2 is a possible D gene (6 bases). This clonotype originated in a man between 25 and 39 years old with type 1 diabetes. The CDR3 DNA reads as TGTGCCAGCAGTGAAGCGGCTAGCGTTTCCTACGAGCAGTACTTC. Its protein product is CASSEAASVSYEQYF.